This passage covers 9 T cell receptor beta chains from one sample sequenced in a study of beta chain features in type 1 diabetes. Expressed TCRB transcripts were sequenced, since all the RNA that had been isolated was reverse transcribed. Measured with immunoSEQ multiplex PCR; TCRdb has only the in-frame clones, and not every one. The sample yields around 130,000 clones, 16% seen once. These receptors have no identified antigens. Study-wide findings and caveats: Patients with Type 1 diabetes showed moderately but significantly shorter TCRB CDR3s in all four CD4+ subsets.

Sequenced: central memory CD4+ T cells from blood. The receptors derive from a man younger than 40 with type 1 diabetes.

The chain joins TRBV29-1 to TRBJ1-1; the D gene is possibly TRBD1 (5 bases). The CDR3 is 14 amino acids. V was trimmed by 3 bases and J by 11 bases, leaving 22 bases between them. In germline, CDR1 is SQVTM, CDR2 ANQGSEA. CDR3 sequence reads: CSVDDGAYGDSAFF. CDR3 in DNA: TGCAGCGTTGATGATGGGGCTTACGGGGATTCGGCTTTCTTT.

In its sample, this clone was seen a few times. V is TRBV15 and J is TRBJ2-7; D gene uncertain. Looked up from germline, CDR1 is LNHNV and CDR2 is YYDKDF (reference sequence). V was clipped by 0 bases and J by 5 bases, with 11 bases between them. CDR3 length: 14 amino acids. CDR3 residues: CATSRDPGRNEQYF. CDR3 bases: TGTGCCACCAGCAGAGATCCGGGCAGGAACGAGCAGTACTTC.

This clone was seen a few times. This sequence joins TRBV11-1 and TRBJ2-1; 7 bases align to TRBD2. The CDR3 is made up of 16 amino acids. Germline lookup yields CDR1 SGHAT and CDR2 FQDESV (reference sequence). Unmatched junction bases numbered 9, after V lost 5 bases and J lost 2 bases. CDR3: CASSPRLAVTYNEQFF. CDR3 DNA: TGTGCCAGCAGCCCACGCCTAGCGGTTACCTACAATGAGCAGTTCTTC.

The table lists this clone with a few counts. J is TRBJ1-6 and V is TRBV7-2, with 8 bases lining up with TRBD1. CDR3 length: 15 amino acids. V was pared by 4 bases and J by 7 bases, with 6 bases of the junction left unmatched. Germline-derived CDR1 and CDR2 are SGHTA and FQGNSA. The CDR3 bases are TGTGCCAGCAGCTCTCGACAGGGGTCAAATTCACCCCTCCACTTT. Protein product: CASSSRQGSNSPLHF. Supplemented by reference TRBV7-2 and TRBJ1-6, the full variable domain reads GAGVSQSPSNKVTEKGKDVELRCDPISGHTALYWYRQSLGQGLEFLIYFQGNSAPDKSGLPSDRFSAERTGGSVSTLTIQRTQQEDSAVYLCASSSRQGSNSPLHFGNGTRLTVT.

V is TRBV25-1 and J is TRBJ1-6; TRBD1 matches 7 bases. V was pared by 2 bases and J by 7 bases, with 8 bases of the junction left unmatched. This CDR3 spans 16 amino acids. Germline V gene sequence: CDR1 MGHDK, CDR2 SYGVNS. The CDR3 DNA reads TGTGCCAGCAGTGAAATGGAGGGGGCCTGGAATTCACCCCTCCACTTT. This codes for CASSEMEGAWNSPLHF.

The chain has TRBV5-1 and TRBJ2-5, with D possibly TRBD1 on 6 matching bases. The V and J ends lost 0 bases and 5 bases respectively, with 8 bases between them. CDR3 length equals 13 residues. Germline V CDR1 and CDR2: SGHRS, YFSETQ. The CDR3 reads CASSLGRGETQYF. The CDR3 region has the DNA TGCGCCAGCAGCTTGGGCAGGGGCGAGACCCAGTACTTC.

This clone was detected a few times. The chain links TRBV28 to TRBJ1-6; 9 bases map to TRBD1. Germline loops: CDR1 MDHEN, CDR2 SYDVKM. CDR3 length equals 15 residues. Trimming took 5 bases from V and 14 from J; bases not matched to a gene: 13. CDR3 bases: TGTGCCAGCAGTCCTCCGGGACAGGGTTCCGGGACCCTCCACTTT. It yields the protein CASSPPGQGSGTLHF.

This clone turned up a few times. J is TRBJ2-5 and V is TRBV30; D is unclear. The V gene's germline CDR1 is GTSNPN and CDR2 SVGIG (reference sequence). The germline V and J ends were trimmed by 0 bases and 2 bases, with 7 bases remaining between them. The CDR3 has 13 amino acids. CDR3 residues: CAWSVFVQETQYF. CDR3 DNA: TGTGCCTGGAGTGTATTCGTACAAGAGACCCAGTACTTC.

The rearrangement links TRBV27 to TRBJ2-1; the D is unclear. There are 13 residues in the CDR3. V lost 7 bases and J 2 bases, leaving 9 bases between the germline ends. Looked up from germline, CDR1 is MNHEY and CDR2 is SMNVEV (reference sequence). The CDR3 bases are TGTGCCAGCACCCACGGAACCTACAATGAGCAGTTCTTC. Amino acid sequence: CASTHGTYNEQFF.